These 10 T cell receptor beta chains originate from one sample sequenced in a study of blood T cell repertoires in COVID-19 (dated by TCRdb to 2019 to 2021). Library preparation was by the immunoSEQ multiplex PCR assay. The source is immuneACCESS, and TCRdb retained only in-frame sequences with V and J called. Part of the clones is not carried over; for the studies checked, unresolved V genes explain less than half of this, and the remainder is unexplained. This sample comprises 290,000 or so clones, around 90% of them detected only once. The ten biggest clones cover about 2% of the sample. Sequences were obtained from peripheral blood. Receptors originate from a man between 18 and 29 years old with active or convalescent COVID-19.

As to this clone: At one end, the junction sequence differs from germline, possibly due to a read error. V gene TRBV2 combines with J gene TRBJ1-6; 7 nucleotides agree with TRBD1. The length of the CDR3 is 14 residues. Germline V gene sequence: CDR1 SNHLY, CDR2 FYNNEI. CDR3: CASSTQGVDSPPHF. The CDR3 region has the DNA TGTGCCAGCAGTACCCAGGGGGTGGATTCACCCCCCCACTTT.

V is TRBV4-1 and J is TRBJ1-6; 8 bases line up with TRBD1. CDR1 MGHRA and CDR2 YSYEKL come from the germline V gene. Germline trimming cut 0 bases from V and 6 bases from J; bases unmatched to any gene: 16. CDR3 length: 20 amino acids. The DNA of the CDR3 is TGCGCCAGCAGCCAAGATAGTAATACGGGACAGGTCGATTTTAATTCACCCCTCCACTTT. This codes for CASSQDSNTGQVDFNSPLHF.

V gene TRBV7-9 combines with J gene TRBJ2-6; 8 bases are a match to TRBD2. V shed 5 bases and J 4 bases; nucleotides not matched to a gene: 7. Germline V CDR1 and CDR2: SEHNR, FQNEAQ (reference sequence). This CDR3 spans 16 amino acids. CDR3 sequence: CASSPTGGAGANVLTF. In nucleotides, the CDR3 is TGTGCCAGCAGCCCTACCGGGGGGGCAGGGGCCAACGTCCTGACTTTC.

The chain employs TRBV2 and TRBJ2-5; D is unresolved. Between the trimmed V and J ends, which lost 4 bases and 2 bases, there was a span of 5 bases. Per germline, CDR1 SNHLY and CDR2 FYNNEI. CDR3 length equals 12 residues. CDR3 sequence: CASSAEQETQYF. CDR3 nucleotides: TGTGCCAGCAGTGCGGAGCAAGAGACCCAGTACTTC.

V and J are TRBV28 and TRBJ1-4, with D perhaps matching TRBD1 (5 bases). Looked up from germline, CDR1 is MDHEN and CDR2 is SYDVKM. With 10 bases removed from V and 6 bases from J, the gap between germline ends came to 15 bases. The CDR3 contains 13 residues. CDR3 loop: CATWTPPDEKLFF. The CDR3 DNA is TGTGCCACCTGGACACCCCCGGATGAAAAACTGTTTTTT.

The chain has TRBV5-4 and TRBJ2-3; 10 bases agree with TRBD1. The germline V gene has CDR1 SGHNT and CDR2 YYREEE (reference sequence). This CDR3 has 15 amino acids. The V segment lost 3 bases and the J segment 8 bases; nucleotides outside the gene matches: 9. CDR3 region: CASSSGTGARATQYF. The CDR3 DNA follows: TGTGCCAGCAGCTCCGGGACAGGGGCGAGGGCTACGCAGTATTTT.

The V and J genes are TRBV27 and TRBJ1-1, with TRBD1 matching over 8 bases. J lost 1 base, V lost 4 bases, and 5 bases had no gene match. The CDR3 runs 15 residues. In germline, CDR1 is MNHEY, CDR2 SMNVEV (reference sequence). This chain's CDR3 is CASSSRQGTNTEAFF. CDR3 in DNA: TGTGCCAGCAGTTCTAGACAGGGGACGAACACTGAAGCTTTCTTT.

This clone was counted a single time. CDR3 in amino acids: CASSQVPGGSGNTIYF. The CDR3 DNA is TGTGCCAGCAGCCAAGTCCCGGGGGGATCTGGAAACACCATATATTTT. J is TRBJ1-3 and V is TRBV4-2, with a weak D call TRBD1 (5 bases). Germline CDR1 is LGHNA and CDR2 is YNFKEQ. V gave up 1 base and J gave up 1 base, with 11 bases separating them. CDR3 length equals 16 residues.

J is TRBJ2-1 and V is TRBV6-6, with a possible D match to TRBD1 (6 bases). CDR1 is MNHNY, CDR2 SVGAGI, per germline (reference sequence). The CDR3 has 14 amino acids. The germline V and J ends were trimmed by 5 bases and 9 bases, with 17 bases remaining between them. The CDR3 DNA is TGTGCCAGCAGTAAGACAGGCACTTTTGGTGAGCAGTTCTTC. Protein: CASSKTGTFGEQFF.

This chain joins TRBV2 and TRBJ2-3; possibly TRBD1 for D (5 bases). The V gene's germline CDR1 is SNHLY and CDR2 FYNNEI. The V end lost 0 bases, the J end lost 5 bases, and 12 bases lay between the germline ends. The CDR3 covers 15 residues. This CDR3 reads CASSEALGLGDTQYF. In DNA, the CDR3 is TGTGCCAGCAGTGAAGCGCTGGGGCTTGGAGATACGCAGTATTTT.